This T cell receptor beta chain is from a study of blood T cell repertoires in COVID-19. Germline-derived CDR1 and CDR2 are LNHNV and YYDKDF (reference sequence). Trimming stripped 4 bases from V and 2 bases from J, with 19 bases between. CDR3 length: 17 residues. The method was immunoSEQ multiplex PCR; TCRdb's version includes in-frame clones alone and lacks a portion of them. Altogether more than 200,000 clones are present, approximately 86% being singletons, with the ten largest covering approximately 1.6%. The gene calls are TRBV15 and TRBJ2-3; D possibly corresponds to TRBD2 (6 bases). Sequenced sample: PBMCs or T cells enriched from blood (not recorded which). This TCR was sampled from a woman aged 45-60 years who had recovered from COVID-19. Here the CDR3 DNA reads TGTGCCACCAGCAAACGACTGAATAGCGGAAACACAGATACGCAGTATTTT. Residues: CATSKRLNSGNTDTQYF.